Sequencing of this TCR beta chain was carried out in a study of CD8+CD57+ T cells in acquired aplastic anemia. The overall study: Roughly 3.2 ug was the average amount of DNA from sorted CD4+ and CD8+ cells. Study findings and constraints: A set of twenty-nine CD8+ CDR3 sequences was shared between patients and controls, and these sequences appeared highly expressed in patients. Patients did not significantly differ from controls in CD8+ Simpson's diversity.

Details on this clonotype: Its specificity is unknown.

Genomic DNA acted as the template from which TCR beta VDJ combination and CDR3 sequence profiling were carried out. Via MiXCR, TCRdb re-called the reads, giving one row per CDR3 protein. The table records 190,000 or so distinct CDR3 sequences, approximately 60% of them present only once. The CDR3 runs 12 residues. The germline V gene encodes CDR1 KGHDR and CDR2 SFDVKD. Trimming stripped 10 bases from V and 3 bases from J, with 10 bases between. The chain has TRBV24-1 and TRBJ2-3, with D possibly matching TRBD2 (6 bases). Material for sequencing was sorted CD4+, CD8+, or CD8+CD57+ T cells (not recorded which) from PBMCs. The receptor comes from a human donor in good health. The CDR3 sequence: CATGGPTDTQYF. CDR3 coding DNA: TGTGCCACGGGGGGACCTACAGATACGCAGTATTTT.